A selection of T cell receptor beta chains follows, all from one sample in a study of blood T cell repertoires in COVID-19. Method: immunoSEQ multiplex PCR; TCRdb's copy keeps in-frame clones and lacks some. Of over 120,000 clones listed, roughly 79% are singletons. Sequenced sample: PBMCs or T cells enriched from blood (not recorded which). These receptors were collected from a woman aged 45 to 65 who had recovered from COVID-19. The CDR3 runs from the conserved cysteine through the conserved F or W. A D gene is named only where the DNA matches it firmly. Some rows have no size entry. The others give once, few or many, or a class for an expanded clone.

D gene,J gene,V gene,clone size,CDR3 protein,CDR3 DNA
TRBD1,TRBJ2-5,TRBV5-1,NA,CASSRQGQETQYF,TGCGCCAGCAGCCGACAGGGACAAGAGACCCAGTACTTC
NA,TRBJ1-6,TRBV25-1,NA,CASSEYGLGGSGSSPLHF,TGTGCCAGCAGTGAATACGGCCTAGGGGGATCAGGGTCTTCACCCCTCCACTTT
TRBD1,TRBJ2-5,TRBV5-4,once,CASSSGQGARETQYF,TGTGCCAGCAGCTCCGGACAGGGGGCAAGAGAGACCCAGTACTTC
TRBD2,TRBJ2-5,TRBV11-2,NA,CASSQLAGKETQYF,TGTGCCAGCAGCCAACTAGCGGGGAAAGAGACCCAGTACTTC
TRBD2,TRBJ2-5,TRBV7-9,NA,CASARPGGGETQYF,TGTGCCAGCGCCCGACCGGGGGGTGGGGAGACCCAGTACTTC
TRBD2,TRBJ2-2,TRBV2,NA,CASTGGRWELFF,TGTGCCAGCACGGGGGGGCGTTGGGAGCTGTTTTTT
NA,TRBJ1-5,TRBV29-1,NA,CSVEVGGGQPQHF,TGCAGCGTTGAAGTGGGTGGAGGACAGCCCCAGCATTTT
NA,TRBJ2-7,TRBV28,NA,CAWGGRITYEQYF,TGTGCCTGGGGGGGGCGCATCACCTACGAGCAGTACTTC
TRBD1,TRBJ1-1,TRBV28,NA,CASNKRGLGTEAFF,TGTGCCAGCAACAAAAGGGGGCTGGGCACTGAAGCTTTCTTT
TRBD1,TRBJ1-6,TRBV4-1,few,CASSPTDRENSPLHF,TGCGCCAGCAGCCCCACGGACAGGGAGAATTCACCCCTCCACTTT
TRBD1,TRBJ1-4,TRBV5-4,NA,CASSSTGGKGEKLFF,TGTGCCAGCAGCTCAACAGGGGGGAAGGGTGAAAAACTGTTTTTT
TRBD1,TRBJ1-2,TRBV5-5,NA,CASSFRGLYGYTF,TGTGCCAGCAGCTTCAGGGGGCTCTATGGCTACACCTTC
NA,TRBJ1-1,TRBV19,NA,CASSPTSGNTEAFF,TGTGCCAGTAGTCCTACTTCCGGGAACACTGAAGCTTTCTTT
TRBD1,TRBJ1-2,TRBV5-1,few,CASSSAGTGVNYGYTF,TGCGCCAGCAGCTCAGCCGGGACAGGGGTTAACTATGGCTACACCTTC
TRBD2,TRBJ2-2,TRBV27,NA,CASSRLARTGELFF,TGTGCCAGCAGTAGACTAGCACGCACCGGGGAGCTGTTTTTT
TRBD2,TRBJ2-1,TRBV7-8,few,CASSFRLAGGMNEQFF,TGTGCCAGCAGCTTCAGACTAGCGGGAGGTATGAATGAGCAGTTCTTC
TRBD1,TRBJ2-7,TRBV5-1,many,CASSLGGQVVREQYF,TGCGCCAGCAGCTTGGGGGGACAGGTTGTTCGTGAGCAGTACTTC
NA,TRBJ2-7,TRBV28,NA,CASSLPGLLLGEQYF,TGTGCCAGCAGTCTTCCCGGACTTCTGCTAGGAGAGCAGTACTTC
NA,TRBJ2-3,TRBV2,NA,CASRAWGVSTDTQYF,TGTGCCAGCAGGGCATGGGGGGTTAGCACAGATACGCAGTATTTT
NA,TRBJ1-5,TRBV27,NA,CASSLKIRGQDSNQPQHF,TGTGCCAGCAGTTTAAAAATAAGGGGACAAGATAGCAATCAGCCCCAGCATTTT
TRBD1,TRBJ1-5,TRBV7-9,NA,CASSHYGTGDHQPQHF,TGTGCCAGCAGCCACTACGGGACAGGGGATCACCAGCCCCAGCATTTT
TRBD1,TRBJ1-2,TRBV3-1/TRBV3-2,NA,CASSRGQGSGYTF,TGTGCCAGCAGCCGAGGACAGGGCTCTGGCTACACCTTC